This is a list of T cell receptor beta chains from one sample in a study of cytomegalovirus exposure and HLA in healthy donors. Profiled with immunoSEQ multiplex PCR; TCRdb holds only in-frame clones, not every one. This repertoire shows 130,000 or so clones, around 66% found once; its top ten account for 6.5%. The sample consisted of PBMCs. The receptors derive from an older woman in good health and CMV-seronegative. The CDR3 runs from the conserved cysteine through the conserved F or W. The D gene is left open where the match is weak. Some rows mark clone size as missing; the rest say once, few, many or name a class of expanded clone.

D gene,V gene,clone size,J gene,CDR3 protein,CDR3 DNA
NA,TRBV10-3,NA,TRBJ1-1,CAISPHDFALAEAFF,TGTGCCATCAGTCCCCACGACTTCGCTCTGGCTGAAGCTTTCTTT
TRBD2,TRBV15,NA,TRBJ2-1,CATSRDSGTSGYNEQFF,TGTGCCACCAGCAGAGACTCGGGGACTAGCGGCTACAATGAGCAGTTCTTC
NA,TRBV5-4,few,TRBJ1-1,CASSLGGREGTEAFF,TGTGCCAGCAGCTTGGGAGGGAGGGAGGGCACTGAAGCTTTCTTT
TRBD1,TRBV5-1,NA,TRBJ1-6,CASSWNRGPNSPLHF,TGCGCCAGCAGCTGGAACAGGGGGCCCAATTCACCCCTCCACTTT
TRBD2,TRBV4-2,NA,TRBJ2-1,CASSQDGREVYLNEQFF,TGTGCCAGCAGCCAAGATGGGCGGGAGGTTTATCTCAATGAGCAGTTCTTC
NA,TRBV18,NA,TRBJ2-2,CASSPREGVTGELFF,TGTGCCAGCTCACCACGTGAAGGGGTCACCGGGGAGCTGTTTTTT
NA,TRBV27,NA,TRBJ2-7,CASSPGGNSVYEQYF,TGTGCCAGCAGTCCGGGCGGGAACAGCGTCTACGAGCAGTACTTC
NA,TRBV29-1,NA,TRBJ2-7,CSVRQGIYEQYF,TGCAGCGTTCGTCAGGGAATCTACGAGCAGTACTTC
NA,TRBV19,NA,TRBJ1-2,CASSRTVNYGYTF,TGTGCCAGTAGTAGGACAGTAAACTATGGCTACACCTTC
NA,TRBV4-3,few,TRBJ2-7,CASSQDTRFGQYF,TGCGCCAGCAGCCAAGATACTCGTTTCGGGCAGTACTTC
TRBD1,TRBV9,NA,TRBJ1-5,CASAGPRTGAVEQPQHF,TGTGCCAGCGCCGGGCCTAGGACAGGTGCAGTTGAACAGCCCCAGCATTTT
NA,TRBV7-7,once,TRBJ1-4,CASSLNAGASEKLFF,TGTGCCAGCAGCTTAAACGCAGGGGCTAGTGAAAAACTGTTTTTT
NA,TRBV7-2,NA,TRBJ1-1,CASSPFHTLEGAEAFF,TGTGCCAGCAGCCCCTTTCATACCCTCGAAGGAGCTGAAGCTTTCTTT
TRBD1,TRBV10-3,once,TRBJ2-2,CAISESTGGVTGELFF,TGTGCCATCAGTGAGTCGACAGGGGGCGTCACCGGGGAGCTGTTTTTT
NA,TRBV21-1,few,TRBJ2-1,CASSKVLAGVGNEQFF,TGTGCCAGCAGCAAAGTCCTAGCGGGAGTAGGGAATGAGCAGTTCTTC
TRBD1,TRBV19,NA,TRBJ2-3,CASSIAGTGTLSRTDTQYF,TGTGCCAGTAGTATAGCAGGGACAGGGACGTTATCACGGACAGATACGCAGTATTTT
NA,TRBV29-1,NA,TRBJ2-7,CSVAKWAIDTYYEQYF,TGCAGCGTTGCCAAGTGGGCCATCGATACCTATTACGAGCAGTACTTC
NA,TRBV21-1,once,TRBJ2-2,CASSKVGGPGSWELFF,TGTGCCAGCAGCAAAGTCGGGGGACCAGGGAGTTGGGAGCTGTTTTTT
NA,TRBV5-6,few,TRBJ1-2,CASSYGQNYGYTF,TGTGCCAGCAGCTACGGACAAAACTATGGCTACACCTTC
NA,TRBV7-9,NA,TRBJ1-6,CASSLARDSPLHF,TGTGCCAGCAGCTTAGCCAGGGATTCACCCCTCCACTTT
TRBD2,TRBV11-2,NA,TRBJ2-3,CASSPRLAGPVPDTQYF,TGTGCCAGCAGCCCGCGACTAGCGGGGCCTGTCCCAGATACGCAGTATTTT
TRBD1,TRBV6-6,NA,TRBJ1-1,CAGGTGGAEAFF,TGTGCCGGAGGGACAGGAGGCGCTGAAGCTTTCTTT
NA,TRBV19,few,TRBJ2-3,CASSFNGGNTQYF,TGTGCCAGTAGTTTTAACGGGGGAAATACGCAGTATTTT
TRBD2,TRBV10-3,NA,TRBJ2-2,CAISSSGGTGELFF,TGTGCCATCAGCTCTAGCGGGGGGACCGGGGAGCTGTTTTTT
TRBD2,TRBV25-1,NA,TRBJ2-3,CASSPPGGGDTQYF,TGTGCCAGCAGTCCCCCGGGGGGGGGAGATACGCAGTATTTT
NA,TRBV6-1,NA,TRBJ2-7,CASSESRGKATYEQYF,TGTGCCAGCAGTGAATCGCGCGGGAAGGCAACCTACGAGCAGTACTTC
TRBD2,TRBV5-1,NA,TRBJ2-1,CASSLRSGNNEQFF,TGCGCCAGCAGCTTGCGGAGCGGGAACAATGAGCAGTTCTTC
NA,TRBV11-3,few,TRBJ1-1,CASSYEQGGSTEAFF,TGTGCCAGCAGCTACGAACAGGGTGGGAGCACTGAAGCTTTCTTT
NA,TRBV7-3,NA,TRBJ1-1,CASSVTVNTEAFF,TGTGCCAGCAGCGTCACGGTGAACACTGAAGCTTTCTTT
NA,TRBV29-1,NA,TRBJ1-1,CSAYSGSRPEAFF,TGCAGCGCTTACTCCGGGAGTCGGCCTGAAGCTTTCTTT
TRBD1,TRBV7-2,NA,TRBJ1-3,CASSTGTGGGNTIYF,TGTGCCAGCAGCACGGGGACAGGGGGTGGAAACACCATATATTTT
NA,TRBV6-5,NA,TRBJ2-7,CASSYRHGGSTYEQYF,TGTGCCAGCAGTTACCGCCATGGCGGGTCGACCTACGAGCAGTACTTC
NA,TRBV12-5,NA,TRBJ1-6,CASGLAAWGGYNSPLHF,TGTGCTAGTGGTTTGGCCGCGTGGGGGGGTTATAATTCACCCCTCCACTTT
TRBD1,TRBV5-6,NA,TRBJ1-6,CASSRTGVGSPLHF,TGTGCCAGCAGCCGGACAGGGGTAGGTTCACCCCTCCACTTT
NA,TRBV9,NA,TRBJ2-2,CASSVTGSIPGELFF,TGTGCCAGCAGCGTAACCGGGAGCATCCCCGGGGAGCTGTTTTTT
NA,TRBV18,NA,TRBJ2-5,CASSPSQGETQYF,TGTGCCAGCTCACCGAGTCAGGGCGAGACCCAGTACTTC
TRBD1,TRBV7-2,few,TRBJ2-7,CASSFPGTGVPRYEQYF,TGTGCCAGCAGCTTCCCCGGGACAGGGGTCCCCCGGTACGAGCAGTACTTC
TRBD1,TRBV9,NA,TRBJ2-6,CASSVHGQANSGANVLTF,TGTGCCAGCAGCGTACACGGACAGGCAAACTCTGGGGCCAACGTCCTGACTTTC
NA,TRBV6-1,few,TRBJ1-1,CASIFLGRDTEAFF,TGTGCCAGCATATTTCTAGGGAGGGACACTGAAGCTTTCTTT
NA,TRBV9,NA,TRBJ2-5,CASSRSAAGETQYF,TGTGCCAGCAGCCGGTCCGCGGCGGGGGAGACCCAGTACTTC
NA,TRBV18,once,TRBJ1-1,CASSPGGNTEAFF,TGTGCCAGCTCACCGGGGGGTAACACTGAAGCTTTCTTT
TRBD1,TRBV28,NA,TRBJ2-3,CASSPTGRTQYF,TGTGCCAGCAGTCCGACAGGGAGAACGCAGTATTTT
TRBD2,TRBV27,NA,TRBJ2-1,CASSSPGGSGYNEQFF,TGTGCCAGCAGTTCCCCGGGGGGTAGCGGCTACAATGAGCAGTTCTTC
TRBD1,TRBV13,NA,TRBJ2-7,CASSLLGQGGYEQYF,TGTGCCAGCAGCCTTCTAGGACAGGGAGGCTACGAGCAGTACTTC
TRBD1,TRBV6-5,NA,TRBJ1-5,CASSYGQGRGQPQHF,TGTGCCAGCAGTTACGGACAGGGGAGGGGTCAGCCCCAGCATTTT
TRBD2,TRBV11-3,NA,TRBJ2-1,CASSLVGTSGGNEQFF,TGTGCCAGCAGCTTAGTAGGCACTAGCGGGGGAAATGAGCAGTTCTTC
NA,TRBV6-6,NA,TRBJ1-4,CASSYEPRAINEKLFF,TGTGCCAGCAGTTACGAACCGCGGGCGATTAATGAAAAACTGTTTTTT
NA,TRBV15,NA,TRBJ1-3,CATSRDAQGRGNTIYF,TGTGCCACCAGCAGAGATGCTCAGGGTCGTGGAAACACCATATATTTT
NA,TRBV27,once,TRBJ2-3,CASSLSRGRGTDTQYF,TGTGCCAGCAGTTTATCCAGGGGAAGGGGGACAGATACGCAGTATTTT
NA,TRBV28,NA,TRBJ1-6,CASSFRGMNSPLHF,TGTGCCAGCAGTTTCCGGGGGATGAATTCACCCCTCCACTTT
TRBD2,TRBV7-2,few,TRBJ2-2,CASSLVGGGVAGELFF,TGTGCCAGCAGCTTAGTCGGCGGGGGGGTGGCCGGGGAGCTGTTTTTT
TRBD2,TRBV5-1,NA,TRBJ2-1,CASSLAATSGGAGQFF,TGCGCCAGCAGCTTGGCCGCGACTAGCGGGGGGGCGGGGCAGTTCTTC
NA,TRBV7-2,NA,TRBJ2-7,CASTKGGWDEQYF,TGTGCCAGCACAAAGGGGGGGTGGGACGAGCAGTACTTC
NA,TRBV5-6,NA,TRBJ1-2,CASSLVSGGIYGYTF,TGTGCCAGCAGCTTGGTATCGGGGGGCATTTATGGCTACACCTTC
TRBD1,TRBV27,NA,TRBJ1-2,CASSLGTVTSYGYTF,TGTGCCAGCAGTTTAGGGACAGTTACTTCCTATGGCTACACCTTC
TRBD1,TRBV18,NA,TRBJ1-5,CASSPAGQGRNQPQHF,TGTGCCAGCTCACCAGCGGGACAGGGGAGGAATCAGCCCCAGCATTTT
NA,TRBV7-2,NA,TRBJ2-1,CASSPRDSHYNEQFF,TGTGCCAGCAGCCCACGGGACTCTCACTACAATGAGCAGTTCTTC